This record concerns one T cell receptor beta chain sequence. The repertoire was sequenced with immunoSEQ multiplex PCR; TCRdb's copy has only in-frame clones and lacks some. The sample holds more than 85,000 clones, over 70% seen once. Trimming cost V 3 bases and J 9 bases, with 15 bases left between them. In germline, CDR1 is MDHEN, CDR2 SYDVKM. The CDR3 spans 14 residues. The source of the sample is a study of CD8 T cell repertoires and HIV-1 epitope variants. At the level of the study: 1M T cells were kept uncultured as a baseline.

Material: uncultured baseline CD8+ T cells from peripheral blood mononuclear cells (PBMCs). This chain joins TRBV28 and TRBJ2-1; D not certain. The sequence derives from a male donor with HIV. This chain's CDR3 is CASSFMEGESEQFF. CDR3 DNA sequence: TGTGCCAGCAGTTTCATGGAAGGAGAGAGTGAGCAGTTCTTC. Together with reference TRBV28 and TRBJ2-1, the CDR3 gives the full variable domain: DVKVTQSSRYLVKRTGEKVFLECVQDMDHENMFWYRQDPGLGLRLIYFSYDVKMKEKGDIPEGYSVSREKKERFSLILESASTNQTSMYLCASSFMEGESEQFFGPGTRLTVL.